This TCR beta chain derives from a study of blood T cell repertoires in COVID-19. This CDR3 has 17 amino acids. The table came from immunoSEQ multiplex PCR; TCRdb's copy has only in-frame clones and leaves some out. The sample consists of roughly 260,000 clones, about 89% of them appearing once. Sequenced sample: PBMCs or T cells enriched from blood (not recorded which). V and J are TRBV21-1 and TRBJ1-2; the D call in the table, TRBD1, was not verified against the DNA. TRBV21-1 counts as a pseudogene. This sequence originates from a human donor in a cohort exposed to, infected with or recovered from COVID-19 (not recorded which). The donor label of this sample is uncertain. In DNA form, the CDR3 reads TGTGCCAGCAGCCCCAAGGTTCGACAGGGTTACCTGTATGGCTACACCTTC. It specifies CASSPKVRQGYLYGYTF.